Each of the 11 T cell receptor beta chains below was sequenced from the same sample in a study of blood T cell repertoires in COVID-19. TCRdb keeps only in-frame clones here, not all; method: immunoSEQ multiplex PCR. Here the sample spans 300,000 or so clones, less than 90% being singletons. The sample consisted of PBMCs or T cells enriched from blood (not recorded which). The receptors originated from a woman aged 25 to 45 who had recovered from COVID-19.

The chain is built from TRBV6-5 and TRBJ1-5; the match to TRBD1 covers 9 bases. CDR3 size: 14 residues. The V gene's germline CDR1 is MNHEY and CDR2 SVGAGI. J was trimmed by 7 bases and V by 2 bases; bases with no gene match: 3. In nucleotides, the CDR3 is TGTGCCAGCAGTTACCCCGACAGGGGGCAGCCCCAGCATTTT. This translates into CASSYPDRGQPQHF.

This rearrangement joins TRBV10-3 to TRBJ2-3, with D tentatively TRBD1 (5 bases). This CDR3 comprises 16 residues. CDR1 ENHRY and CDR2 SYGVKD come from the germline V gene. V lost 0 bases to trimming and J lost 2 bases, with 12 bases between them. The CDR3 spells CAISESDKGNTDTQYF. CDR3 nucleotide sequence: TGTGCCATCAGTGAGTCGGACAAAGGAAACACAGATACGCAGTATTTT.

This sequence joins TRBV6-4 and TRBJ1-2; D is undetermined. V was trimmed by 2 bases and J by 3 bases, leaving 13 bases between them. The CDR3 extends over 15 amino acids. Per the germline V gene, CDR1 is MRHNA and CDR2 is SNTAGT. CDR3 nucleotides: TGTGCCAGCAGTGACGGCGGGAACGGCGACTATGGCTACACCTTC. This gives the protein CASSDGGNGDYGYTF.

The CDR3 sequence is CASSLREGANYGYTF. As DNA, the CDR3 is TGCGCCAGCAGCTTGCGGGAGGGGGCGAACTATGGCTACACCTTC. This rearrangement joins TRBV5-1 to TRBJ1-2; TRBD1 aligns across 7 bases. Germline V gene sequence: CDR1 SGHRS, CDR2 YFSETQ. With V trimmed by 1 base and J by 2 bases, 5 bases remained unmatched. The CDR3 has 15 amino acids.

The rearrangement links TRBV10-3 to TRBJ1-6, with unresolved D. V was shortened by 5 bases and J by 7 bases, with 12 bases between the two germline ends. Germline assignment: CDR1 ENHRY and CDR2 SYGVKD. The CDR3 has 14 residues. This chain's CDR3 is CAISNSMNNSPLHF. CDR3 nucleotides: TGTGCCATCAGTAATAGTATGAACAATTCACCCCTCCACTTT.

This chain connects TRBV28 to TRBJ1-5; TRBD1 aligns across 8 bases. The ends lost 5 bases at V and 5 bases at J; junction bases unmatched: 8. The CDR3 runs 15 residues. The V gene's germline CDR1 is MDHEN and CDR2 SYDVKM. The CDR3 here is CASSPQGAFYQPQHF. CDR3 in DNA: TGTGCCAGCAGTCCCCAGGGGGCTTTCTATCAGCCCCAGCATTTT. Based on the CDR3 plus reference TRBV28 and TRBJ1-5, the full variable domain is DVKVTQSSRYLVKRTGEKVFLECVQDMDHENMFWYRQDPGLGLRLIYFSYDVKMKEKGDIPEGYSVSREKKERFSLILESASTNQTSMYLCASSPQGAFYQPQHFGDGTRLSIL.

This chain links TRBV18 with TRBJ1-1; TRBD1 matches 7 bases. The CDR3 is 14 residues long. The V gene's germline CDR1 is KGHSH and CDR2 LQKENI. V dropped 3 bases and J dropped 0; count of bases not matched to a gene: 1. Here the CDR3 DNA reads TGTGCCAGCTCACCGGACAGGATGAACACTGAAGCTTTCTTT. Translated: CASSPDRMNTEAFF.

The rearrangement links TRBV5-5 to TRBJ1-4; perhaps TRBD1 as D (6 bases). This CDR3 contains 15 residues. The germline V gene encodes CDR1 SGHKS and CDR2 YYEKEE (reference sequence). Deletions cut 4 bases from V and 0 bases from J, with 10 bases between. The CDR3 DNA reads as TGTGCCAGCAGCCCAAACAGGGCAACTAATGAAAAACTGTTTTTT. This translates into CASSPNRATNEKLFF.

Concerning this clone: Germline is not matched at one junction end, which may reflect a read error. In DNA, the CDR3 is TGTGCCAGCGGGTACCAGCGGAGCTCCGTGTCTTTC. This gives the protein CASGYQRSSVSF. This chain connects TRBV2 to TRBJ2-6; tentative D call: TRBD2 (5 bases). The CDR3 is 12 residues long. Germline lookup yields CDR1 SNHLY and CDR2 FYNNEI.

This clone turned up a few times. V is TRBV15 and J is TRBJ2-1, with 7 positions matching TRBD2. The CDR3 spans 15 residues. V lost 3 bases, J lost 0 bases, and 2 bases stayed unmatched. Germline V gene data show CDR1 as LNHNV and CDR2 as YYDKDF (reference sequence). The CDR3 loop reads CATSRRGSSYNEQFF. In DNA form, the CDR3 reads TGTGCCACCAGCAGGCGGGGGAGCTCCTACAATGAGCAGTTCTTC.

In this sample, this clone turned up a few times. This chain joins TRBV5-1 and TRBJ1-4, with 10 bases fitting TRBD1. This CDR3 spans 16 amino acids. V gave up 5 bases and J gave up 0 bases; unmatched junction bases: 4. Looked up from germline, CDR1 is SGHRS and CDR2 is YFSETQ. As DNA, the CDR3 is TGCGCCAGCAGGAGGGACAGGGGTTCAACTAATGAAAAACTGTTTTTT. It is translated as CASRRDRGSTNEKLFF.